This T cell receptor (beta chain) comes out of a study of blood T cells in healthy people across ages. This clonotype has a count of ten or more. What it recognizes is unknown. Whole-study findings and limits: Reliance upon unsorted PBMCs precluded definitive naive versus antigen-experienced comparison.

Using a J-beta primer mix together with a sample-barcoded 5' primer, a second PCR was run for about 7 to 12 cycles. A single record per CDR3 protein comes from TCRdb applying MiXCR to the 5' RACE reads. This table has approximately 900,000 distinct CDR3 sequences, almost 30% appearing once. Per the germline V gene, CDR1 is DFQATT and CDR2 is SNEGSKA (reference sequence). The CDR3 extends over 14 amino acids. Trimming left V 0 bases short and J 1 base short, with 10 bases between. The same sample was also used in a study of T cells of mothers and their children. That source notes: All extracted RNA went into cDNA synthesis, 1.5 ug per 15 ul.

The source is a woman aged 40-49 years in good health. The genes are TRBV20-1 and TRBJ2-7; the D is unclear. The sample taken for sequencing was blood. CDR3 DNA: TGCAGTGCTAGAGATGCTCCGCTATCCTACGAGCAGTACTTC. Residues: CSARDAPLSYEQYF.